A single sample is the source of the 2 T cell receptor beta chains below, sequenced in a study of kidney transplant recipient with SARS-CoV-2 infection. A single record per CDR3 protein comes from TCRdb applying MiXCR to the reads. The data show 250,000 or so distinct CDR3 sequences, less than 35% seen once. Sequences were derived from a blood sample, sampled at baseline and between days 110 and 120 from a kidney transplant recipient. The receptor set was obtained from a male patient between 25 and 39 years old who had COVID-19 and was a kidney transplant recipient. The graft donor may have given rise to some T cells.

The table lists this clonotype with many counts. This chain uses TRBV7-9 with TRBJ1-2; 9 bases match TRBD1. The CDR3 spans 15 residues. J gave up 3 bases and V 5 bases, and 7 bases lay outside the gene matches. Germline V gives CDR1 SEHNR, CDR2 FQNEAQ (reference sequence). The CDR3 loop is CASSARQGVDYGYTF. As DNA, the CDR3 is TGTGCCAGCAGCGCCCGACAGGGGGTTGACTATGGCTACACCTTC.

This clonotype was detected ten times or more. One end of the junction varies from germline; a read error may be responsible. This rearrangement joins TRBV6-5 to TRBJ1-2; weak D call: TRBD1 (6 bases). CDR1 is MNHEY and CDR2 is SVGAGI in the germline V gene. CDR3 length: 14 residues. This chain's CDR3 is CASSYYARGNGYTF. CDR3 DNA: TGTGCCAGCAGCTACTACGCCAGGGGTAATGGCTACACCTTC.